The 30 T cell receptor beta chains in this list originate from one sample, sequenced in a study of blood T cell repertoires in COVID-19. The method was immunoSEQ multiplex PCR; TCRdb's version includes in-frame clones alone and lacks a portion of them. In the table there are more than 90,000 clones, roughly 84% of which are singletons. Input material: peripheral blood. The receptors derive from a human donor in a cohort sampled during active COVID-19.

CDR3 nucleotides: TGTGCCAGTAGCCGCCCCGGGACAGGCTACAATGAGCAGTTCTTC. The encoded protein is CASSRPGTGYNEQFF. This chain connects TRBV19 to TRBJ2-1; 8 positions match TRBD1. CDR1 is LNHDA and CDR2 is SQIVND in the germline V gene (reference sequence). The CDR3 is 15 residues long. V lost 6 bases to trimming and J lost 3 bases; unmatched junction nucleotides: 7.

This clone was counted once. V gene TRBV5-5 combines with J gene TRBJ2-7, with D maybe TRBD1 (5 bases). V was trimmed by 4 bases and J by 5 bases, leaving 13 bases between them. Germline lookup yields CDR1 SGHKS and CDR2 YYEKEE (reference sequence). This CDR3 has 13 residues. CDR3 DNA sequence: TGTGCCAGCAGCCTCCAGGGTTCCGACGAGCAGTACTTC. Translated: CASSLQGSDEQYF.

V gene TRBV21-1 combines with J gene TRBJ2-5; the table's D call, TRBD1, has no DNA check behind it. TRBV21-1 has pseudogene status. The CDR3 contains 12 residues. CDR3 in DNA: TGTGCCAGCAGCACCTGCAGAGAGACCCAGTACTTC. Its protein product is CASSTCRETQYF.

The gene calls are TRBV29-1 and TRBJ2-2, with 8 bases fitting TRBD1. The CDR3 is 14 residues long. J lost 4 bases, V lost 2 bases, and 3 bases had no gene match. Per germline, CDR1 SQVTM and CDR2 ANQGSEA. CDR3 residues: CSVETGQATGELFF. CDR3 DNA: TGCAGCGTTGAAACGGGACAGGCCACCGGGGAGCTGTTTTTT.

The chain couples TRBV30 to TRBJ1-3; no definite D call. CDR3 length: 13 residues. Germline lookup yields CDR1 GTSNPN and CDR2 SVGIG (reference sequence). Trimming removed 2 bases from V and 3 bases from J, with 8 bases in between. CDR3 nucleotides: TGTGCCTGGAGTCCGTCCTTTGGAAACACCATATATTTT. Translated: CAWSPSFGNTIYF.

This clone was detected a few times. Here the CDR3 reads CASSRVPSDTQYF. As DNA, the CDR3 is TGTGCCAGCAGCCGTGTCCCCTCAGATACGCAGTATTTT. V and J are TRBV7-3 and TRBJ2-3; D is unresolved. Germline V gene lookup returns CDR1 SGHTA and CDR2 FQGTGA. The CDR3 consists of 13 residues. The ends were cut back, 5 bases at V and 4 bases at J, with 10 bases in the middle.

The V gene is TRBV9, the J gene TRBJ2-7; TRBD2 matches at 11 bases. The germline gives CDR1 SGDLS, CDR2 YYNGEE. CDR3 size: 15 residues. Unmatched junction bases numbered 8, after V lost 4 bases and J lost 5 bases. CDR3: CASSPLAGGPNEQYF. The CDR3 nucleotides read TGTGCCAGCAGCCCCCTAGCGGGGGGACCCAACGAGCAGTACTTC.

This clone was found a few times. V usage is TRBV30 and J usage is TRBJ2-7; TRBD2 agrees at 7 bases. CDR1 is GTSNPN and CDR2 is SVGIG in the germline V gene (reference sequence). The CDR3 runs 13 residues. V lost 2 bases, J lost 6 bases, and 7 bases stayed unmatched. Here the CDR3 reads CAWSFGSGGEQYF. In nucleotides, the CDR3 is TGTGCCTGGAGTTTTGGCTCGGGGGGCGAGCAGTACTTC.

The V gene is TRBV7-9, the J gene TRBJ2-5; D gene ambiguous. V was pared by 5 bases and J by 5 bases, with 9 bases between. CDR1 is SEHNR and CDR2 is FQNEAQ in the germline V gene (reference sequence). The CDR3 spans 12 residues. CDR3 amino acids: CASSRLRETQYF. In DNA, the CDR3 is TGTGCCAGCAGCCGACTGCGGGAGACCCAGTACTTC.

The rearrangement links TRBV3-1 (or the pseudogene TRBV3-2) to TRBJ2-1, with TRBD2 matching over 8 bases. This CDR3 spans 13 amino acids. V lost 6 bases, J lost 6 bases, and 4 bases stayed unmatched. Looked up from germline, CDR1 is LGHDT and CDR2 is YNNKEL (reference sequence). The CDR3 sequence is CASRNGGANEQFF. The CDR3 DNA follows: TGTGCCAGCAGGAACGGGGGGGCCAATGAGCAGTTCTTC.

The chain combines TRBV7-9 with TRBJ2-7; 7 bases are a match to TRBD2. CDR3 length equals 14 residues. Germline V gene lookup returns CDR1 SEHNR and CDR2 FQNEAQ (reference sequence). Trimming removed 3 bases from V and 4 bases from J; junction bases left unmatched: 6. The CDR3 nucleotides read TGTGCCAGCAGCTTTGGGACTACCAGTTACGAGCAGTACTTC. Its protein is CASSFGTTSYEQYF.

The rearrangement joins TRBV27 to TRBJ2-7; D is perhaps TRBD1 (6 bases). The CDR3 extends over 14 amino acids. V dropped 2 bases and J dropped 0 bases, with 8 bases sitting between them. Germline lookup yields CDR1 MNHEY and CDR2 SMNVEV (reference sequence). The CDR3 is CASSLRTASYEQYF. CDR3 DNA sequence: TGTGCCAGCAGTTTACGGACAGCCTCCTACGAGCAGTACTTC.

J is TRBJ2-7 and V is TRBV12-3 or TRBV12-4; D is undetermined. With 5 bases removed from V and 6 bases from J, the gap between germline ends came to 11 bases. The CDR3 sequence is 12 residues long. CDR3 region: CASSLSRGEQYF. CDR3 nucleotides: TGTGCCAGCAGTCTCTCTCGAGGCGAGCAGTACTTC.

This clone has a single count. The chain joins TRBV6-5 to TRBJ1-2; 8 bases fit TRBD1. V trimming: 5 bases; J trimming: 8 bases; junction bases outside the gene matches: 10. Germline V gives CDR1 MNHEY, CDR2 SVGAGI. The CDR3 contains 14 residues. The CDR3 region is CASSTRQGLRGYTF. The CDR3 coding sequence is TGTGCCAGCAGTACCAGACAGGGGCTGCGAGGCTACACCTTC.

The V and J genes are TRBV6-4 and TRBJ1-2; TRBD1 is a possible D gene (6 bases). Germline V gives CDR1 MRHNA, CDR2 SNTAGT. The CDR3 is 14 amino acids. The V end lost 6 bases, the J end lost 4 bases, and 15 bases lay between the germline ends. The CDR3 is CASRADSYSYGYTF. In DNA form, the CDR3 reads TGTGCCAGCAGGGCGGACAGTTACTCCTATGGCTACACCTTC.

The rearrangement uses TRBV4-1 and TRBJ2-3, with 7 bases aligning to TRBD2. With 4 bases clipped from V and 3 bases from J, the junction kept 13 bases outside the gene matches. Germline-derived CDR1 and CDR2 are MGHRA and YSYEKL. The CDR3 runs to 17 residues. The CDR3 DNA sequence: TGCGCCAGCAGCCCTTCAAGGCGGGGGAACCCGACAGATACGCAGTATTTT. As protein: CASSPSRRGNPTDTQYF.

The table lists this clone with a few counts. The rearrangement links TRBV7-2 to TRBJ2-7; weak D call: TRBD2 (6 bases). Germline CDR1 and CDR2: SGHTA and FQGNSA. This CDR3 contains 16 residues. V lost 1 base, J lost 0 bases, and 13 bases lay in between. CDR3 coding DNA: TGTGCCAGCAGCTTAGTCGGGGGAAGGAGCTCCTACGAGCAGTACTTC. Translated: CASSLVGGRSSYEQYF.

This clone was recorded once. The chain carries TRBV29-1 and TRBJ1-4; 7 nucleotides line up with TRBD1. The CDR3 consists of 14 residues. V gave up 6 bases and J gave up 8 bases; unmatched junction bases: 12. Germline V gene sequence: CDR1 SQVTM, CDR2 ANQGSEA. The CDR3 here is CSVETDREGEKLFF. The CDR3 DNA sequence: TGCAGCGTCGAGACCGACAGGGAAGGCGAAAAACTGTTTTTT.

The CDR3 DNA follows: TGTGCCAGCAGTCCAGGACAGCTACCTAGCAATCAGCCCCAGCATTTT. It yields the protein CASSPGQLPSNQPQHF. This sequence joins TRBV27 and TRBJ1-5; tentatively, D is TRBD1 (6 bases). The CDR3 covers 16 residues. V was shortened by 5 bases and J by 0 bases, with 14 bases between the two germline ends. Germline CDR1 and CDR2: MNHEY and SMNVEV (reference sequence).

This sequence joins TRBV15 and TRBJ1-5, with a tentative D call TRBD1 (5 bases). Germline V gives CDR1 LNHNV, CDR2 YYDKDF (reference sequence). The CDR3 is 14 residues long. The V gene lost 0 bases and the J gene lost 6 bases, with 9 bases spanning the gap. In DNA form, the CDR3 reads TGTGCCACCAGCAGAGATGGGGGGACTCAGCCCCAGCATTTT. Protein product: CATSRDGGTQPQHF. Full variable domain (outside the CDR3, taken from reference TRBV15 and TRBJ1-5): DAMVIQNPRYQVTQFGKPVTLSCSQTLNHNVMYWYQQKSSQAPKLLFHYYDKDFNNEADTPDNFQSRRPNTSFCFLDIRSPGLGDTAMYLCATSRDGGTQPQHFGDGTRLSIL.

The CDR3 DNA sequence: TGCGCCAGCAGCTTGGGACACTCCTACGAGCAGTACTTC. Translated: CASSLGHSYEQYF. The chain recombines TRBV5-1 with TRBJ2-7; D uncertain. Germline V gene lookup returns CDR1 SGHRS and CDR2 YFSETQ. The CDR3 runs to 13 residues. V lost 0 bases and J lost 0, with 4 bases in between.

This clone has a handful of counts. The chain joins TRBV5-4 to TRBJ1-6; D is perhaps TRBD1 (6 bases). CDR3 size: 13 residues. Germline V CDR1 and CDR2: SGHNT, YYREEE (reference sequence). Trimming shortened V by 9 bases and J by 6 bases, and 13 bases separated the two germline ends. CDR3: CAIRGGSNSPLHF. The CDR3 region has the DNA TGTGCCATTAGGGGGGGCAGTAATTCACCCCTCCACTTT. The whole variable domain, filled in from reference TRBV5-4 and TRBJ1-6, reads ETGVTQSPTHLIKTRGQQVTLRCSSQSGHNTVSWYQQALGQGPQFIFQYYREEENGRGNFPPRFSGLQFPNYSSELNVNALELDDSALYLCAIRGGSNSPLHFGNGTRLTVT.

This chain links TRBV7-2 with TRBJ2-7, with 9 bases fitting TRBD1. Germline trimming cut 3 bases from V and 6 bases from J; bases unmatched to any gene: 12. The CDR3 runs to 16 residues. Per germline, CDR1 SGHTA and CDR2 FQGNSA. This CDR3 is CASSFPGTGKAFEQYF. The CDR3 coding sequence is TGTGCCAGCAGCTTCCCCGGGACAGGGAAGGCCTTCGAGCAGTACTTC. Filled out from reference TRBV7-2 and TRBJ2-7, the complete variable domain reads GAGVSQSPSNKVTEKGKDVELRCDPISGHTALYWYRQSLGQGLEFLIYFQGNSAPDKSGLPSDRFSAERTGGSVSTLTIQRTQQEDSAVYLCASSFPGTGKAFEQYFGPGTRLTVT.

This chain joins TRBV28 and TRBJ2-7; 12 positions match TRBD2. With V trimmed by 4 bases and J by 2 bases, 3 bases remained unmatched. The CDR3 covers 15 residues. The germline gives CDR1 MDHEN, CDR2 SYDVKM. CDR3 bases: TGTGCCAGCAGTTCCTGGACTAGCGGGACCTACGAGCAGTACTTC. This encodes CASSSWTSGTYEQYF.

This chain links TRBV11-3 with TRBJ2-1; a weak D match, TRBD1 (6 bases). The CDR3 is 13 residues long. Germline V gives CDR1 SGHNT, CDR2 YENEEA. The V gene lost 0 bases and the J gene lost 9 bases, with 9 bases spanning the gap. In DNA, the CDR3 is TGTGCCAGCAGCTTAGATCAGGGGACTGAGCAGTTCTTC. Its protein product is CASSLDQGTEQFF.

The chain couples TRBV3-1 (or the pseudogene TRBV3-2) to TRBJ2-7; the D gene is possibly TRBD2 (6 bases). The CDR3 has 17 residues. CDR1 is LGHDT and CDR2 is YNNKEL in the germline V gene (reference sequence). With 0 bases removed from V and 2 bases from J, the gap between germline ends came to 17 bases. CDR3 DNA sequence: TGTGCCAGCAGCCAAGATTCCGGACTAATAAAAGCCTACGAGCAGTACTTC. Translation gives CASSQDSGLIKAYEQYF.

This chain uses TRBV6-2 or TRBV6-3 with TRBJ2-1; a possible D gene is TRBD2 (5 bases). Germline V gene data show CDR1 as MNHEY and CDR2 as SVGEGT. The CDR3 extends over 14 amino acids. Trimming stripped 2 bases from V and 4 bases from J, with 9 bases between. The CDR3 loop is CASSYGSTYNEQFF. In DNA, the CDR3 is TGTGCCAGCAGTTACGGGAGCACATACAATGAGCAGTTCTTC.

This clone has a single count. This sample also contains other DNA sequences that code for the same CDR3. The chain joins TRBV6-1 to TRBJ2-4, with D possibly TRBD2 on 5 matching bases. The germline CDR1 and CDR2 sequences are MNHNS and SASEGT. Trimming cost V 2 bases and J 0 bases, with 11 bases left between them. The CDR3 length is 16 residues. The CDR3 sequence: CASSESGWLAKNIQYF. The CDR3, as DNA: TGTGCCAGCAGTGAAAGCGGTTGGCTAGCCAAAAACATTCAGTACTTC.

The chain combines TRBV6-5 with TRBJ1-2; 9 positions match TRBD1. CDR1 is MNHEY and CDR2 is SVGAGI in the germline V gene. The V segment lost 10 bases and the J segment 4 bases; nucleotides outside the gene matches: 10. The CDR3 spans 14 residues. Written as DNA, the CDR3 is TGTGCCACTAGAACGGGACAGGGTGGCTATGGCTACACCTTC. This translates into CATRTGQGGYGYTF.

CDR3 region: CASSSGPSSDTQYF. CDR3 DNA sequence: TGTGCCAGCAGCAGCGGACCCTCTTCCGATACGCAGTATTTT. The J gene is TRBJ2-3, the V gene TRBV6-5; TRBD2 is a possible D gene (5 bases). V was shortened by 6 bases and J by 6 bases, with 16 bases between the two germline ends. The CDR3 runs 14 residues. Germline CDR1 MNHEY, CDR2 SVGAGI.